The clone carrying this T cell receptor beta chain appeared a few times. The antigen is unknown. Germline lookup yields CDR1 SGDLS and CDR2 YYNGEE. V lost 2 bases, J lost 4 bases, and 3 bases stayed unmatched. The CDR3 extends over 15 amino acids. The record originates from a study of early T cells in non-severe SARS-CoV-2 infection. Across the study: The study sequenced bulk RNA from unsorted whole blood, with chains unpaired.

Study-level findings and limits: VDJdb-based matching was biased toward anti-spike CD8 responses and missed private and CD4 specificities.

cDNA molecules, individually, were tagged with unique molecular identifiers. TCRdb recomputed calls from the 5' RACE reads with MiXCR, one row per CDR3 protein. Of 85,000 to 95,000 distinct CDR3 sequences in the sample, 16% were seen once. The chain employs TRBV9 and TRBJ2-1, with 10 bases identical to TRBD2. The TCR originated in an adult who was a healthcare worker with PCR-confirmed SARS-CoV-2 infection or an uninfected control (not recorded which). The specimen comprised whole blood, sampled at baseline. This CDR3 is CASSVKREGYNEQFF. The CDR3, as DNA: TGTGCCAGCAGCGTGAAGCGGGAGGGGTACAATGAGCAGTTCTTC.